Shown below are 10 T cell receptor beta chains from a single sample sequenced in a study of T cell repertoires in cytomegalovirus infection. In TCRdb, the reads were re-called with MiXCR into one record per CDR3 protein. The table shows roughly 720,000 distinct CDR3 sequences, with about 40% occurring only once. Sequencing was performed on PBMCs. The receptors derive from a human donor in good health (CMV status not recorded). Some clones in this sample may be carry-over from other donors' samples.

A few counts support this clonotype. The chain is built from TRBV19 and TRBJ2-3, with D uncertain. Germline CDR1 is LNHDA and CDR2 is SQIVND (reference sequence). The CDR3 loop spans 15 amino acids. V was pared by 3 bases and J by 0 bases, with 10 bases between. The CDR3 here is CASSMLTSSTDTQYF. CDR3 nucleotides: TGTGCCAGTAGTATGCTGACGTCTAGCACAGATACGCAGTATTTT.

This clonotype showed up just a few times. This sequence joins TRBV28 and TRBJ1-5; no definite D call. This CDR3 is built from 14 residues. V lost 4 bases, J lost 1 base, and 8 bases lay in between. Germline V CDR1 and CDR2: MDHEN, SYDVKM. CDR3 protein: CASSSTESNQPQHF. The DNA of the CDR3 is TGTGCCAGCAGTTCCACGGAGAGCAATCAGCCCCAGCATTTT.

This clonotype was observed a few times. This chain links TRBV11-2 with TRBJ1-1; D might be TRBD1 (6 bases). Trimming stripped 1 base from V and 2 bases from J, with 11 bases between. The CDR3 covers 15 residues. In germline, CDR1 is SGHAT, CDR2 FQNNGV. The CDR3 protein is CASSLGGRGNTEAFF. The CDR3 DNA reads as TGTGCCAGCAGCTTAGGGGGCAGGGGTAACACTGAAGCTTTCTTT.

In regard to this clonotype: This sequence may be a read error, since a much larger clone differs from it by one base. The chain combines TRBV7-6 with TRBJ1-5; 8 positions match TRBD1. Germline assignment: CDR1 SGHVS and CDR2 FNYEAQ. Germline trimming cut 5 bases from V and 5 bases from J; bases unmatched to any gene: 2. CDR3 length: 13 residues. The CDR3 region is CASSPTGDQPQHF. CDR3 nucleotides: TGTGCCAGCAGCCCGACAGGGGATCAGCCCCAGCATTTT.

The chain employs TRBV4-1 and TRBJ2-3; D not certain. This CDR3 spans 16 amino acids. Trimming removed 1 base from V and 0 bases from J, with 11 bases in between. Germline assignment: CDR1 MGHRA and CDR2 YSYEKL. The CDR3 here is CASSQVPRSSTDTQYF. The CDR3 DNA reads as TGCGCCAGCAGCCAAGTACCGAGGAGTAGCACAGATACGCAGTATTTT.

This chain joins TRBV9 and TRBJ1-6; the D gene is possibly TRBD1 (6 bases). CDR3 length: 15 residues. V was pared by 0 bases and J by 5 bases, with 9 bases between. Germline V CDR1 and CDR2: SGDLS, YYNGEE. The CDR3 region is CASSVAGQDNSPLHF. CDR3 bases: TGTGCCAGCAGCGTAGCGGGACAAGATAATTCACCCCTCCACTTT.

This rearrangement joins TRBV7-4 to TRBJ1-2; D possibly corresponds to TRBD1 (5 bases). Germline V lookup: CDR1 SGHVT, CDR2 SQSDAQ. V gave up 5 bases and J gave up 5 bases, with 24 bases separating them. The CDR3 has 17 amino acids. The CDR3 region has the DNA TGTGCCAGCAGCGCCCCCGCAACACCAGGACAAAAATATGGCTACACCTTC. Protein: CASSAPATPGQKYGYTF.

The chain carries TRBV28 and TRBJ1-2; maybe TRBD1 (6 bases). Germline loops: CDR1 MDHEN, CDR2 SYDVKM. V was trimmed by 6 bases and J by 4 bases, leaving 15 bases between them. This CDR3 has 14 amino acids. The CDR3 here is CASSYQGQIYGYTF. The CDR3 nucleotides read TGTGCCAGCAGCTACCAAGGACAGATCTATGGCTACACCTTC.

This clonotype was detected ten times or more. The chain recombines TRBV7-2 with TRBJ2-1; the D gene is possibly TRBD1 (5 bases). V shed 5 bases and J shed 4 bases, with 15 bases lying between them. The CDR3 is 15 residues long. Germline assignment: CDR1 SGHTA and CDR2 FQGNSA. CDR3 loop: CASSTYEGAYNEQFF. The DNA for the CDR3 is TGTGCCAGCAGCACATACGAAGGGGCTTACAATGAGCAGTTCTTC.

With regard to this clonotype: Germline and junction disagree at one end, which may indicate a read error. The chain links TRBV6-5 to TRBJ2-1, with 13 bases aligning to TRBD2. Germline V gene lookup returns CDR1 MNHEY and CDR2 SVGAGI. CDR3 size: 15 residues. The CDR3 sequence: CASSHGTSGKNEKFF. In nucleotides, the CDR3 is TGTGCCAGCAGCCACGGGACTAGCGGGAAAAATGAGAAGTTCTTC.